This T cell receptor beta chain originates from a study of T-cell reconstitution after alpha-beta-depleted transplantation in children. The trim removed 5 bases at V and 1 base at J, leaving 10 bases unmatched. This CDR3 comprises 17 residues. This clonotype showed up just a few times. Antigen specificity is unknown. Study observations and caveats: Reported findings indicate that, about two months after transplant, alpha-beta T cells came from several hundred expanded clones, which were derived from non-depleted graft cells. Among T cells one year after transplant, newly produced cells accounted for most counts and diversity. Diversity of TCRbeta at day 60 was high in some patients, arising from surviving recipient T cells and thymic progenitors.

Molecular barcoding with unique molecular identifiers was used for the TCRbeta library. TCRdb analysed the PCR reads with MiXCR anew, one entry per CDR3 protein. Here the sample spans a few hundred thousand distinct CDR3 sequences, roughly 30% being singletons. The chain couples TRBV12-3 or TRBV12-4 to TRBJ2-3; 9 bases are shared with TRBD2. The starting material was PBMCs, obtained before TCRalphabeta/CD19-depleted stem cell transplant. The receptor comes from a boy younger than two with Wiskott-Aldrich syndrome, due to receive a stem cell transplant. The CDR3 sequence: CASSPLIIAGGTDTQYF. CDR3 sequence (DNA): TGTGCCAGCAGTCCGCTTATCATAGCGGGAGGCACAGATACGCAGTATTTT.